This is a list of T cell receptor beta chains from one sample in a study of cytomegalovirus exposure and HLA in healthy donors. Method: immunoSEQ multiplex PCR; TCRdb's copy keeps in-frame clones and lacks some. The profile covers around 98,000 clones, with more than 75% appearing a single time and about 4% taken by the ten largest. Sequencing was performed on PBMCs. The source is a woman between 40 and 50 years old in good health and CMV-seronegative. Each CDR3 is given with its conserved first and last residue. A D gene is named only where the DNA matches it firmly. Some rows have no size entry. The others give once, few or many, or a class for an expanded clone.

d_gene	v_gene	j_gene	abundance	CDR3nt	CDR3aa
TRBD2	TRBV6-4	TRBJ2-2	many	TGTGCCAGCAAACTAGCGGGGGACACCGGGGAGCTGTTTTTT	CASKLAGDTGELFF
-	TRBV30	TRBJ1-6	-	TGTGCCTGGAGTGTCGCGCTTTCACCCCTCAACTTT	CAWSVALSPLNF
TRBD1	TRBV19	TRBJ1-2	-	TGTGCCACCCAAGGAAGACAGGGGGCATTTGGAAACTATGGCTACACCTTC	CATQGRQGAFGNYGYTF
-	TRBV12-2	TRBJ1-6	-	TGTGCAAGTCGCTTAGCTCGGCAGGGGCATTCACCCCTCCACTTT	CASRLARQGHSPLHF
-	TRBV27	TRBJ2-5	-	TGTGCCAGCAGTTTGCGCAGCGCCAAGGAGACCCAGTACTTC	CASSLRSAKETQYF
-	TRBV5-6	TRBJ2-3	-	TGTGCCAGCAGCCTGGACTTTCTGGATACGCAGTATTTT	CASSLDFLDTQYF
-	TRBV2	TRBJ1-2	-	TGTGCCAGCAGTGAAGACTTCAACTATGGCTACACCTTC	CASSEDFNYGYTF
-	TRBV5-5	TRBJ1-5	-	TGTGCCAGCAGCTTGGTCCAGAATCAGCCCCAGCATTTT	CASSLVQNQPQHF
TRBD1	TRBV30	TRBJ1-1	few	TGTGCCTCCACAGACAGGGGGAACACTGAAGCTTTCTTT	CASTDRGNTEAFF
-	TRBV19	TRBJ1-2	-	TGTGCCAGTAGTTCAGGACTCTACTATGGCTACACCTTC	CASSSGLYYGYTF
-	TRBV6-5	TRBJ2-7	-	TGTGCCAGCAGTTACTCGACGGTACAGGGCTACGAGCAGTACTTC	CASSYSTVQGYEQYF
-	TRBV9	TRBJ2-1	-	TGTGCCAGCAGCGCCGGGACAACCGGTAATGAGCAGTTCTTC	CASSAGTTGNEQFF
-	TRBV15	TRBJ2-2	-	TGTGCCACCAGCAGAGATTTTATCGGGGAGCTGTTTTTT	CATSRDFIGELFF
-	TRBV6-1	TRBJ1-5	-	TGTGCCAGCATACCGGGGAGCAATCAGCCCCAGCATTTT	CASIPGSNQPQHF
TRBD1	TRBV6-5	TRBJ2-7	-	TGTGCCAGCATTTCCCCGGGACAGGGTCGCTACGAGCAGTACTTC	CASISPGQGRYEQYF
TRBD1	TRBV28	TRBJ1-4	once	TGTGCCAGCAGTTTCCGGACAGGGACCTATGAAAAACTGTTTTTT	CASSFRTGTYEKLFF
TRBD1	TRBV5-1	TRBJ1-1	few	TGCGCCAGCAGCGTAGGACAGGGAAACACTGAAGCTTTCTTT	CASSVGQGNTEAFF
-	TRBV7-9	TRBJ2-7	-	TGTGCCAGCAGCCCCTACGGGCGGGGAGTATCCTACGAGCAGTACTTC	CASSPYGRGVSYEQYF
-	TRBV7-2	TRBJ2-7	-	TGTGCCAGCAGCCGGACAGACTACGAGCAGTACTTC	CASSRTDYEQYF
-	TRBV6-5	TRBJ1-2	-	TGTGCCAGCAGTTACAGCTCCGGCAGGGGCGACTATGGCTACACCTTC	CASSYSSGRGDYGYTF
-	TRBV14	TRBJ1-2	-	TGTGCCAGCAGCCAGTCACTAGCGTCGTTGGGCTACACCTTC	CASSQSLASLGYTF
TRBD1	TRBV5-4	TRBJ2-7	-	TGTGCCAGCAGCTTGGCCGGTGGGACAGGGCCCCTCGAGCAGTACTTC	CASSLAGGTGPLEQYF
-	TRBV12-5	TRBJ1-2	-	TGTGCTAGTGGTTTGTATTGGCAGGCTGGCTACACCTTC	CASGLYWQAGYTF
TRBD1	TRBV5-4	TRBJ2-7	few	TGTGCCAGTTCCCCACAGGGGGAGTACGAGCAGTACTTC	CASSPQGEYEQYF
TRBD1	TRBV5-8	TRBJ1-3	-	TGTGCCAGCAGCTTGTACGGGACAGGGGGAAACACCATATATTTT	CASSLYGTGGNTIYF
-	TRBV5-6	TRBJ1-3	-	TGTGCCAGCAGCTTTGGGCGGACTGGAAGCACCATATATTTT	CASSFGRTGSTIYF
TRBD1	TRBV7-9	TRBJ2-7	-	TGTGCCAGCAGCTTAATTGCAGGGGGCTCGAACGAGCAGTACTTC	CASSLIAGGSNEQYF
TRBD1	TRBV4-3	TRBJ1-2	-	TGCGCCAGCAGCCAAGATTGGACAGGGCGGAGTGGCTACACCTTC	CASSQDWTGRSGYTF
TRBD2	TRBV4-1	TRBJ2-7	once	TGCGCCAGCAGCCAAGTGGGGACTAGGGCGGCAAACGAGCAGTACTTC	CASSQVGTRAANEQYF
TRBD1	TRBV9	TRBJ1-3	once	TGTGCCAGTGGACAGGCTTCTGGAAACACCATATATTTT	CASGQASGNTIYF